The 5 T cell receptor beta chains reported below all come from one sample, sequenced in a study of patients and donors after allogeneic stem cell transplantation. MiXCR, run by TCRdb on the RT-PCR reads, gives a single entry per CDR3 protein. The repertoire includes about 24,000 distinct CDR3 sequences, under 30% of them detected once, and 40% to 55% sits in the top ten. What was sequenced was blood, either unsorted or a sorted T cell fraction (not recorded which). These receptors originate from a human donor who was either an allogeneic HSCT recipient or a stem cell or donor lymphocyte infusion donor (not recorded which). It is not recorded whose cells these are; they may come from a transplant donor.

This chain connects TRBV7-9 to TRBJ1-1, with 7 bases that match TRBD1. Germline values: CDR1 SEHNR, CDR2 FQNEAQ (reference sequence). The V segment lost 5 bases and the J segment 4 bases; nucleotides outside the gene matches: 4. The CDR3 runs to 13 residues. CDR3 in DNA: TGTGCCAGCAGCGTCTCAGGGGGCACTGAAGCTTTCTTT. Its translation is CASSVSGGTEAFF.

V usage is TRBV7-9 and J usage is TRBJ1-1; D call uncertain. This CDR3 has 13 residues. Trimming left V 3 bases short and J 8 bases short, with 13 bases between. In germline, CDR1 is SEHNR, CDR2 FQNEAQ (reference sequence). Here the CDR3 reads CASSFEVTVEAFF. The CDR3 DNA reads TGTGCCAGCAGCTTCGAAGTGACCGTCGAAGCTTTCTTT.

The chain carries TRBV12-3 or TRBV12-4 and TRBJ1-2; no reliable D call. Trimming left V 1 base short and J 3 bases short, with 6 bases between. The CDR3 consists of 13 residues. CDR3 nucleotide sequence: TGTGCCAGCAGTTTAGGGGGATACTATGGCTACACCTTC. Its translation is CASSLGGYYGYTF.

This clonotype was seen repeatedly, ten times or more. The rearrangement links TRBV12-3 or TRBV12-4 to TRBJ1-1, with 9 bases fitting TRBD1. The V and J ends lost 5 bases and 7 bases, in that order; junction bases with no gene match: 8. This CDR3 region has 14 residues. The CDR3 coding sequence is TGTGCCAGCAGTGGAAGGGACAGGGTAGTTGAAGCTTTCTTT. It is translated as CASSGRDRVVEAFF.

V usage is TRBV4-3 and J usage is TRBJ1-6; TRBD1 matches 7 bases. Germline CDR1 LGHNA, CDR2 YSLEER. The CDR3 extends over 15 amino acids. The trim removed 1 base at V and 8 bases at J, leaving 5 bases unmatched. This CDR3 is CASSQVDQGDSPLHF. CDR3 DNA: TGCGCCAGCAGCCAAGTAGATCAGGGGGATTCACCCCTCCACTTT.